Detailed here is one T cell receptor beta chain. The record originates from a study of technical replicates of blood from several donors. Libraries were prepared by immunoSEQ multiplex PCR; TCRdb keeps only in-frame clonotypes and omits some of them. The sample has some 49,000 clones, roughly nine tenths seen once. V dropped 0 bases and J dropped 8; count of bases not matched to a gene: 15. The CDR3 runs 19 residues. Germline lookup yields CDR1 SGDLS and CDR2 YYNGEE. The receptor's source is a human donor in good health. Some clones in this sample may be carry-over from other donors' samples. This rearrangement joins TRBV9 to TRBJ2-3, with TRBD2 matching 13 bases. The sequenced sample consisted of PBMCs. The CDR3 DNA follows: TGTGCCAGCAGCGTAGAAGGGACTAGCGGGGAGGTCCGGAGGGGTACGCAGTATTTT. Protein product: CASSVEGTSGEVRRGTQYF.